These T cell receptor beta chains were read from a single sample in a study of tumor-infiltrating lymphocytes in localized non-small cell lung cancer. The assay was immunoSEQ multiplex PCR, and TCRdb's table has in-frame clones only and misses some. The sample records more than 9,500 clones, less than 90% being singletons. Sequenced: lung tumor tissue. The source is a human donor with non-small cell lung cancer. Each CDR3 is given with its conserved first and last residue. Each record gives: CDR3 protein, J gene, V gene.

CDR3: CASSLAGTGALNTIYF
J: TRBJ1-3
V: TRBV7-2

CDR3: CASSFEAPGLRSYNEQFF
J: TRBJ2-1
V: TRBV7-6

CDR3: CASSIGGGYTF
J: TRBJ1-2
V: TRBV19

CDR3: CASSDPSREDEQFF
J: TRBJ2-1
V: TRBV13

CDR3: CASSPTAAYNEQFF
J: TRBJ2-1
V: TRBV5-8

CDR3: CASTEWGDTGELFF
J: TRBJ2-2
V: TRBV2

CDR3: CASSLSQQGTEAFF
J: TRBJ1-1
V: TRBV7-8

CDR3: CASQRTGGFNQPQHF
J: TRBJ1-5
V: TRBV28

CDR3: CASSRTRLDRGLGVGSEKLFF
J: TRBJ1-4
V: TRBV7-8

CDR3: CASSFGQAGETQYF
J: TRBJ2-5
V: TRBV7-9

CDR3: CASYGTGGLRSSSGANVLTF
J: TRBJ2-6
V: TRBV2

CDR3: CASSSIAGAGQETQYF
J: TRBJ2-5
V: TRBV5-4

CDR3: CASHREAGELFF
J: TRBJ2-2
V: TRBV28

CDR3: CASSYSRDRDTEAFF
J: TRBJ1-1
V: TRBV27

CDR3: CASVGGGYEQYF
J: TRBJ2-7
V: TRBV7-2

CDR3: CASSVEEGNTIYF
J: TRBJ1-3
V: TRBV9

CDR3: CSARGGFGYTF
J: TRBJ1-2
V: TRBV20-1

CDR3: CASSLGGAYGYTF
J: TRBJ1-2
V: TRBV5-4

CDR3: CASSGRTYEQYF
J: TRBJ2-7
V: TRBV28

CDR3: CASSLDYSGGLNEQFF
J: TRBJ2-1
V: TRBV11-2

CDR3: CASSLNRVSTEAFF
J: TRBJ1-1
V: TRBV7-6

CDR3: CASSTGPQQYF
J: TRBJ2-5
V: TRBV5-6

CDR3: CASSFGLSGQPQHF
J: TRBJ1-5
V: TRBV7-2

CDR3: CAIRFEGLAGNEQFF
J: TRBJ2-1
V: TRBV10-3

CDR3: CASSVNPGEMNEQFF
J: TRBJ2-1
V: TRBV9

CDR3: CASNDQNTEAFF
J: TRBJ1-1
V: TRBV5-1

CDR3: CASSPTMGKLFF
J: TRBJ1-4
V: TRBV7-2

CDR3: CASSSLAGVVDTQYF
J: TRBJ2-3
V: TRBV7-3

CDR3: CASSQGGDSGRREQYF
J: TRBJ2-7
V: TRBV23-1

CDR3: CASSWGQISYNEQFF
J: TRBJ2-1
V: TRBV5-1

CDR3: CASSLDHRHSPLHF
J: TRBJ1-6
V: TRBV11-2

CDR3: CASKRQGVKNQPQHF
J: TRBJ1-5
V: TRBV28

CDR3: CASSAKTGDNQPQHF
J: TRBJ1-5
V: TRBV2

CDR3: CASSLSSLPYNEQFF
J: TRBJ2-1
V: TRBV5-4

CDR3: CASSQYRGSTEAFF
J: TRBJ1-1
V: TRBV27

CDR3: CASSSATIIPGTGDPHEQYF
J: TRBJ2-7
V: TRBV13

CDR3: CASSLGDNPYNEQFF
J: TRBJ2-1
V: TRBV5-6

CDR3: CAISELTGKSYNEQFF
J: TRBJ2-1
V: TRBV10-3

CDR3: CATQTDFQETQYF
J: TRBJ2-5
V: TRBV6-1

CDR3: CASSRNIGTGFDGTF
J: TRBJ1-2
V: TRBV4-1

CDR3: CASSQIGGQGNYGYTF
J: TRBJ1-2
V: TRBV4-3

CDR3: CASSPITNFIGYTF
J: TRBJ1-2
V: TRBV4-1

CDR3: CASSMKTGAYYEQYF
J: TRBJ2-7
V: TRBV19

CDR3: CASSYMGASNQPQHF
J: TRBJ1-5
V: TRBV6-6

CDR3: CASSQVLGNYEQYF
J: TRBJ2-7
V: TRBV4-2